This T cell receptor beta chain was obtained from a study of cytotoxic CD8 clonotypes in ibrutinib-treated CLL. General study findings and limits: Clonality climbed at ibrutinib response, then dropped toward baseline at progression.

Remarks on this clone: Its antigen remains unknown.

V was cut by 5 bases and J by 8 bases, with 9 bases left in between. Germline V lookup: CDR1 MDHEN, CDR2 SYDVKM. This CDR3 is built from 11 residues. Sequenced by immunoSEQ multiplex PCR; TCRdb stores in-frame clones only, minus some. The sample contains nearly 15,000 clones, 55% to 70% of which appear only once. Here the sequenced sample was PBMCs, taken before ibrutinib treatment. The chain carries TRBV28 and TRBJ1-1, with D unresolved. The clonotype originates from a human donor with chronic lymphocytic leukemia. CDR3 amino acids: CASSEGGEAFF. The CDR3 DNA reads TGTGCCAGCAGTGAAGGCGGGGAAGCTTTCTTT.